This T cell receptor beta chain was found in a study of T cell repertoires in aging, cancer and after chemotherapy. Study-level points and caveats: Age-matched healthy donors had significantly more diverse, less clonal blood TCR repertoires than untreated cancer patients. In healthy donors, age-related TCR diversity loss mainly reflected lost richness.

The template was genomic DNA from peripheral blood, not RNA. With respect to this clonotype: No antigen is known for it. The junction differs from germline at one of its ends, possibly a read error.

Rearranged V-D-J TRB sequences were amplified with a mixed TRB-A/B primer pool. TCRdb redid the calling of the multiplex PCR reads with MiXCR, one entry per CDR3 protein. The repertoire holds 1,300 to 1,500 distinct CDR3 sequences, with more than 50% as singletons. The germline V gene encodes CDR1 MRHNA and CDR2 SNTAGT. The CDR3 is made up of 16 amino acids. Specimen: blood. This chain connects TRBV6-4 to TRBJ2-1; D possibly uses TRBD1 or TRBD2 (6 bases each). This TCR derives from a human donor with a blood cancer. The DNA for the CDR3 is TGTGCTAGCACGACCCAAGCGAGGTGGGGGGCACATGAGCAGTTCTTC. Its protein is CASTTQARWGAHEQFF.